The 12 T cell receptor beta chains presented below share a single source sample, sequenced in a study of T cells in Graves' hyperthyroidism and ophthalmopathy (dated by TCRdb to the late 2010s). Preparation of the library involved multiplex PCR. Sequencing used an Illumina HiSeq 2000. Amplification of TCR beta CDR3 regions was carried out from RNA transcripts. The first round of RT-PCR for the TCR CDR3 was performed with the HTBI primer set and the Qiagen OneStep RT-PCR kit. TCRdb's own reprocessing of the public reads used fastp at Q25 and MiXCR and kept productive beta chains. Every entry covers one CDR3 protein and lists the most common genes and DNA from its rows. The sample records 400,000 to 500,000 distinct CDR3 sequences, under 15% of which are singletons. The top ten clones comprise about a sixth of the sample. The sample comprised blood. The receptors were gathered from a woman between 18 and 29 years old with Graves' hyperthyroidism.

There are a few counts of this clonotype. The chain carries TRBV5-8 and TRBJ1-2, with D unclear. The V and J ends lost 0 bases and 8 bases respectively, with 11 bases between them. In germline, CDR1 is SGHTS, CDR2 YDEGEE. This CDR3 has 13 amino acids. The chain's CDR3 is CASSLDFGSGYTF. In nucleotides, the CDR3 is TGTGCCAGCAGCTTGGACTTCGGGAGCGGCTACACCTTC.

This clonotype was seen many times. The gene calls are TRBV28 and TRBJ2-1, with 7 bases lining up with TRBD2. Germline trimming cut 6 bases from V and 5 bases from J; bases unmatched to any gene: 13. CDR3 size: 16 residues. CDR1 MDHEN and CDR2 SYDVKM come from the germline V gene. CDR3 in DNA: TGTGCCAGCAGCCCGCTAGCGGACCTAGGGGACAATGAGCAGTTCTTC. Protein sequence: CASSPLADLGDNEQFF. Using reference TRBV28 and TRBJ2-1 for the parts outside the CDR3, the full variable domain is DVKVTQSSRYLVKRTGEKVFLECVQDMDHENMFWYRQDPGLGLRLIYFSYDVKMKEKGDIPEGYSVSREKKERFSLILESASTNQTSMYLCASSPLADLGDNEQFFGPGTRLTVL.

This clonotype was seen a few times. This chain joins TRBV3-1 and TRBJ2-3, with 9 bases lining up with TRBD2. J was trimmed by 5 bases and V by 1 base; bases with no gene match: 13. CDR3 size: 18 residues. CDR1 is LGHDT, CDR2 YNNKEL, per germline (reference sequence). For the CDR3, the DNA is TGTGCCAGCAGCCAAGGGGCGGGAGCGGGAGGCCGAGAAGATACGCAGTATTTT. Residues: CASSQGAGAGGREDTQYF.

This clonotype was counted ten times or more. J is TRBJ2-5 and V is TRBV20-1; perhaps TRBD2 as D (6 bases). The germline V gene has CDR1 DFQATT and CDR2 SNEGSKA (reference sequence). This CDR3 region has 14 residues. Trimming left V 0 bases short and J 4 bases short, with 12 bases between. DNA of the CDR3: TGCAGTGCTAGAGAGACTAGTTTGATAGAGACCCAGTACTTC. It yields the protein CSARETSLIETQYF.

This clonotype was counted many times. The chain is built from TRBV2 and TRBJ2-2, with 9 bases fitting TRBD2. The junction had 12 bases not matched to a gene; V was cut back by 6 bases and J by 1 base. CDR1 is SNHLY, CDR2 FYNNEI, per germline. The CDR3 covers 18 residues. Here the CDR3 reads CASRDYTRLAENTGELFF. In nucleotides, the CDR3 is TGTGCCAGCAGGGATTACACACGACTAGCGGAGAACACCGGGGAGCTGTTTTTT.

The chain employs TRBV13 and TRBJ2-7; D is possibly TRBD2 (6 bases). Germline assignment: CDR1 PRHDT and CDR2 FYEKMQ (reference sequence). V dropped 4 bases and J dropped 0 bases, with 13 bases sitting between them. The CDR3 runs to 15 residues. The CDR3 sequence is CASSSLRDFSYEQYF. The CDR3 nucleotides read TGTGCCAGCAGCTCCCTACGGGACTTCTCCTACGAGCAGTACTTC.

There are many counts of this clonotype. The chain uses TRBV27 and TRBJ1-5; TRBD1 is a possible D gene (5 bases). The CDR3 covers 16 residues. CDR1 and CDR2 (germline): MNHEY, SMNVEV (reference sequence). Trimming removed 0 bases from V and 6 bases from J, with 15 bases in between. CDR3 sequence (DNA): TGTGCCAGCAGTTTATCGAACAGGTATGAGGGTCAGCCCCAGCATTTT. Translated, it gives CASSLSNRYEGQPQHF.

Many counts were recorded for this clonotype. V is TRBV5-1 and J is TRBJ2-3; TRBD1 agrees at 9 bases. Looked up from germline, CDR1 is SGHRS and CDR2 is YFSETQ. The CDR3 is made up of 15 amino acids. With V trimmed by 3 bases and J by 5 bases, 7 bases remained unmatched. The CDR3 sequence is CASSSGTGTEDTQYF. CDR3 DNA sequence: TGCGCCAGCAGCTCCGGGACAGGGACGGAAGATACGCAGTATTTT.

This clonotype was recorded many times. The V gene is TRBV20-1, the J gene TRBJ2-7, with 10 bases fitting TRBD2. The CDR3 has 14 residues. The germline CDR1 and CDR2 sequences are DFQATT and SNEGSKA (reference sequence). V was clipped by 1 base and J by 3 bases; unmatched bases: 3. CDR3 nucleotide sequence: TGCAGTGCTAGAGTCGCTAGCGGGAGCTACGAGCAGTACTTC. It is translated as CSARVASGSYEQYF.

This clonotype was counted ten times or more. The chain carries TRBV20-1 and TRBJ2-7, with a tentative D call TRBD2 (6 bases). V lost 6 bases to trimming and J lost 5 bases, with 20 bases between them. The CDR3 covers 14 residues. Germline-derived CDR1 and CDR2 are DFQATT and SNEGSKA (reference sequence). The CDR3 DNA is TGCAGTGCAACTTTTCTCCCGGGGGTCCACGAGCAGTACGTC. Protein product: CSATFLPGVHEQYV.

This clonotype has a count of ten or more. The chain combines TRBV25-1 with TRBJ2-5; no definite D call. The CDR3 extends over 13 amino acids. The germline CDR1 and CDR2 sequences are MGHDK and SYGVNS. Trimming left V 3 bases short and J 6 bases short, with 11 bases between. CDR3 residues: CASSDGGRQTQYF. In DNA form, the CDR3 reads TGTGCCAGCAGTGACGGCGGTAGGCAGACCCAGTACTTC. The variable domain in full, completed from reference TRBV25-1 and TRBJ2-5, reads EADIYQTPRYLVIGTGKKITLECSQTMGHDKMYWYQQDPGMELHLIHYSYGVNSTEKGDLSSESTVSRIRTEHFPLTLESARPSHTSQYLCASSDGGRQTQYFGPGTRLLVL.

J is TRBJ2-5 and V is TRBV4-1; D is unclear. Between the trimmed V and J ends, which lost 5 bases and 4 bases, there was a span of 14 bases. The germline V gene has CDR1 MGHRA and CDR2 YSYEKL. The CDR3 loop spans 14 amino acids. CDR3: CASSTYSVGETQYF. The CDR3 DNA reads TGCGCCAGCAGCACTTACAGCGTCGGAGAGACCCAGTACTTC.